This T cell receptor beta chain comes out of a study of T cells in Graves' hyperthyroidism and ophthalmopathy. Using RNA transcripts as the source, TCR beta CDR3 regions were amplified. A set of HTBI primers served as the primers for a first-round RT-PCR of the TCR CDR3. TCRdb redid the calling of the multiplex PCR reads with MiXCR, one entry per CDR3 protein. Among about 160,000 distinct CDR3 sequences listed, 9.4% were seen once. This clonotype was detected ten times or more. Looked up from germline, CDR1 is SGHVS and CDR2 is FQNEAQ. The ends were cut back, 4 bases at V and 6 bases at J, with 24 bases in the middle. CDR3 length: 18 residues.

The clonotype originates from a young woman with Graves' hyperthyroidism that later progressed to Graves' ophthalmopathy. The genes are TRBV7-8 and TRBJ1-4; D is possibly TRBD1 (6 bases). Sequenced sample: blood. CDR3 in amino acids: CASSSRTRTRDKDEKLFF. DNA of the CDR3: TGTGCCAGCAGCTCGCGCACACGAACCCGGGACAAAGATGAAAAACTGTTTTTT.